A selection of T cell receptor beta chains follows, all from one sample in a study of identical twins. MiXCR, run by TCRdb on the 5' RACE reads, gives a single entry per CDR3 protein. The sample yields 200,000 or so distinct CDR3 sequences, 15% seen once. Separately, the same data were catalogued under a study of T cells expressing NK-cell markers.

What was sequenced was CD8+ T cells sorted from blood. The receptors shown here come from a young woman in good health. CDR3s include the opening cysteine and the closing phenylalanine or tryptophan. Fields, in order: clone size, D gene, V gene, J gene, CDR3 DNA, CDR3 protein. D genes are given only for firm matches. Rows may omit the clone size; those that give it use once, few, many or a size class.

many,TRBD2,TRBV11-1,TRBJ2-7,TGTGCCAGCAGCTTAGAGATCCTAGCGGGGGGTTCCATCCCCTACGAGCAGTACTTC,CASSLEILAGGSIPYEQYF
NA,TRBD1,TRBV5-1,TRBJ1-1,TGCGCCAGCAGCCCACAGGGGGCAACTGAAGCTTTCTTT,CASSPQGATEAFF
few,TRBD2,TRBV4-3,TRBJ2-3,TGCGCCAGCAGCCAAGAGAGTGTGGCGGGAGGGTACACAGATACGCAGTATTTT,CASSQESVAGGYTDTQYF
NA,NA,TRBV12-3/TRBV12-4,TRBJ2-1,TGTGCCAGCAGTCTACCCAACGACATTAGAGGAGAGCAGTTCTTC,CASSLPNDIRGEQFF
few,TRBD2,TRBV4-3,TRBJ2-1,TGCGCCAGCAGCCAAGACCCCCTAGCGGAACCCTACAATGAGCAGTTCTTC,CASSQDPLAEPYNEQFF
few,NA,TRBV20-1,TRBJ2-1,TGCAGTGCTAGCAGCGTGCTACAGGAGAGCTCCTACAATGAGCAGTTCTTC,CSASSVLQESSYNEQFF
NA,TRBD1,TRBV9,TRBJ2-7,TGTGCCAGTTCTCCGGGACAGTACTCCTACGAGCAGTACTTC,CASSPGQYSYEQYF
many,NA,TRBV5-1,TRBJ2-1,TGCGCCAGCAGCTTCCGACCTGATGAGCAGTTCTTC,CASSFRPDEQFF
few,TRBD2,TRBV7-8,TRBJ2-7,TGTGCCAGCAGCTTATCGGCGGGAGCGGCCTACGAGCAGTACTTC,CASSLSAGAAYEQYF
few,NA,TRBV18,TRBJ1-1,TGTGCCAGCTCCCCCCCGGGCACTGAAGCTTTCTTT,CASSPPGTEAFF
few,TRBD1,TRBV20-1,TRBJ1-1,TGCAGTGCCCCAGGGGGGCTCTTT,CSAPGGLF
few,TRBD2,TRBV7-8,TRBJ2-1,TGTGCCAGCGGCGCGGGGGGTTTAAATGAGCAGTTCTTC,CASGAGGLNEQFF
NA,TRBD1,TRBV6-5,TRBJ2-5,TGTGTCAGCAGTTTCCGGGACAGACACAAAGAGACCCAGTACTTC,CVSSFRDRHKETQYF
few,NA,TRBV12-3/TRBV12-4,TRBJ2-1,TGTGCCAGCAGTTCTCGACCTGGCGAATTTGAGCAGTTCTTC,CASSSRPGEFEQFF
few,NA,TRBV7-2,TRBJ2-5,TGTGCCAGCAGCTATGGCGGGATGGAGACCCAGTACTTC,CASSYGGMETQYF
NA,TRBD1,TRBV4-3,TRBJ1-3,TGCGCCAGCAGCCAAGGGACAGGGACGAAACACACCATATATTTT,CASSQGTGTKHTIYF
NA,NA,TRBV7-2,TRBJ2-5,TGTGCCAGCAGCTTAGCGGGACCGCAAGAGACCCAGTACTTC,CASSLAGPQETQYF
few,NA,TRBV7-8,TRBJ1-1,TGTGCCAGCAGACGCCGGTCGGGCACTGAAGCTTTCTTT,CASRRRSGTEAFF
few,TRBD1,TRBV5-1,TRBJ2-2,TGCGCCAGCAAATGGACAGGGGACGCCGGGGAGCTGTTTTTT,CASKWTGDAGELFF
NA,NA,TRBV9,TRBJ2-7,TGTGCCAGCAGCGGCTCGACCTACGAGCAGTACTTC,CASSGSTYEQYF
NA,NA,TRBV5-1,TRBJ2-7,TGCGCCAGCAGCCTACATCTGCGCAGTTTAGCCTACGAGCAGTACTTC,CASSLHLRSLAYEQYF
few,TRBD1,TRBV11-2,TRBJ2-7,TGTGCCAGCAGCTTATTCGGGACAGACAACTACGAGCAGTACTTC,CASSLFGTDNYEQYF
NA,TRBD2,TRBV6-2/TRBV6-3,TRBJ2-7,TGTGCCACCCGTCCCCTTAGCGGGACGGGCGCGTCCTACGAGCAGTACTTC,CATRPLSGTGASYEQYF
few,NA,TRBV20-1,TRBJ1-2,TGCAGTGTTCCGGACAGCTATGGCTACACCTTC,CSVPDSYGYTF
few,NA,TRBV6-2/TRBV6-3,TRBJ2-5,TGTGCCATCTCCCCCGACCTGGAGACCCAGTACTTC,CAISPDLETQYF
NA,TRBD2,TRBV14,TRBJ2-7,TGTGCCAGCAGCCAAGGATTGACTAGCGGAAGCTACGAGCAGTACTTC,CASSQGLTSGSYEQYF
NA,NA,TRBV29-1,TRBJ2-1,TGCAGCGTTGAACTCCAGGTAGATGAGCAGTTCTTC,CSVELQVDEQFF
few,TRBD1,TRBV11-2,TRBJ2-7,TGTGCCAGCAGTTTGGGGGACAGCAGCTCCTACGAGCAGTACTTC,CASSLGDSSSYEQYF
NA,TRBD2,TRBV6-5,TRBJ2-1,TGTGCCAGCAGTTACACTAGCGGGAACAATGAGCAGTTCTTC,CASSYTSGNNEQFF
NA,NA,TRBV19,TRBJ2-5,TGTGCCAGTAGTACCCGTCGGTGGACCACTCGGGAGACCCAGTACTTC,CASSTRRWTTRETQYF
few,TRBD2,TRBV29-1,TRBJ2-1,TGCAGCGCTGACGGGACTAGCGGGAGCCGGAGCTCCTACAATGAGCAGTTCTTC,CSADGTSGSRSSYNEQFF
few,TRBD2,TRBV6-2/TRBV6-3,TRBJ2-3,TGTGCCAGCAGAACGCCGGGACTAGCGGGGAAAGATACGCAGTATTTT,CASRTPGLAGKDTQYF
few,TRBD2,TRBV11-2,TRBJ2-7,TGTGCCAGCGCACCACTAGCGGGAGTGCAGGAGCAGTACTTC,CASAPLAGVQEQYF
few,TRBD2,TRBV6-2/TRBV6-3,TRBJ2-7,TGTGCCAGCACCATACCGGGACTAGGCTACGAGCAGTACTTC,CASTIPGLGYEQYF
NA,NA,TRBV5-1,TRBJ1-1,TGCGCCAGCAGCTTGTCAGGGTACACTGAAGCTTTCTTT,CASSLSGYTEAFF
few,TRBD1,TRBV28,TRBJ1-2,TGTGCCAGCAATACTCCGAACAGGGGCACAGGCTACACCTTC,CASNTPNRGTGYTF
NA,TRBD2,TRBV9,TRBJ2-3,TGTGCCAGCAGCCCAGGGACTAGCGGGGGGACAGATACGCAGTATTTT,CASSPGTSGGTDTQYF
few,NA,TRBV7-9,TRBJ1-4,TGTGCCAGCAGTTGGGCAGTTTCAGGGCCAACTAATGAAAAACTGTTTTTT,CASSWAVSGPTNEKLFF
few,TRBD1,TRBV4-3,TRBJ2-7,TGCGCCAGCAGCCAGGGGACAGAGTCCTACGAGCAGTACTTC,CASSQGTESYEQYF
NA,NA,TRBV25-1,TRBJ1-1,TGTGCCAGCAGCGATTGGACTGAAGCTTTCTTT,CASSDWTEAFF
NA,TRBD2,TRBV27,TRBJ2-1,TGTGCCGCGTCCGGGCTAGCGGGAGGAGTTGGTCCTAATGAGCAGTTCTTC,CAASGLAGGVGPNEQFF
few,NA,TRBV29-1,TRBJ1-1,TGCAGCGGCTCCGGGGGGGCAGACACTGAAGCTTTCTTT,CSGSGGADTEAFF
few,NA,TRBV7-2,TRBJ2-3,TGTGCCAGCAGCCGCTTAACATCTAGCACAGATACGCAGTATTTT,CASSRLTSSTDTQYF
few,TRBD1,TRBV5-1,TRBJ2-7,TGCGCCAGCAGCTTGGTTCCGACAGGGGCTTCCGAGCAGTACTTC,CASSLVPTGASEQYF
once,NA,TRBV6-5,TRBJ2-1,TGTGCCAGCCGAATTTCCAATGAGCAGTTCTTC,CASRISNEQFF
few,NA,TRBV6-5,TRBJ1-1,TGTGCCAGCAGTTACAAGGGGAACACTGAAGCTTTCTTT,CASSYKGNTEAFF
many,NA,TRBV7-9,TRBJ2-1,TGTGCCAGCAGCCCCTCGCTAGGGTTTAATGAGCAGTTCTTC,CASSPSLGFNEQFF
few,TRBD2,TRBV6-2/TRBV6-3,TRBJ2-1,TGTGCCAGCTTAGCCGAGGTAGCGGGAGCCAATGAGCAGTTCTTC,CASLAEVAGANEQFF
NA,TRBD2,TRBV24-1,TRBJ2-5,TGTGCCACCTCAAAAGGGACGGGGGGGCAAGAGACCCAGTACTTC,CATSKGTGGQETQYF
few,NA,TRBV19,TRBJ2-7,TGTGCCAGTAGTGTTGGACAGTTGGCCTACGAGCAGTACTTC,CASSVGQLAYEQYF
few,TRBD2,TRBV9,TRBJ2-7,TGTGCCAGCAGCGAGGACGGGGGGTACGTCGAGCAGTACTTC,CASSEDGGYVEQYF